This T cell receptor (beta chain) was retrieved from a study of blood T cell repertoires in COVID-19. Study-level information: The study drew acute and convalescent COVID-19 samples from the United States, Italy and Spain. T cells, B-cell-depleted T cells, or PBMCs supplied cDNA or gDNA.

Per the original data handling: Estimation of nucleated cell counts relied on the amplification of reference gene primers. Sequencing used immunoSEQ multiplex PCR; TCRdb keeps in-frame clones, though not all of them. V and J calls and clone size are as listed in that table; D and trimming were resolved from the DNA. The repertoire holds approximately 240,000 clones, with around 90% as singletons. With 4 bases clipped from V and 6 bases from J, the junction kept 7 bases outside the gene matches. This CDR3 spans 14 amino acids. CDR1 and CDR2 (germline): GTSNPN, SVGIG (reference sequence). The receptor's source is a woman younger than 30 who had recovered from COVID-19. Sequencing was carried out using peripheral blood. The chain carries TRBV30 and TRBJ2-1; 9 bases are a match to TRBD1. The CDR3, as DNA: TGTGCCTGGAACCGGGACAGGGTCGTCAATGAGCAGTTCTTC. Amino acid sequence: CAWNRDRVVNEQFF.